These T cell receptor beta chains were read from a single sample in a study of response to subunit inactivated influenza vaccine. TCRdb recomputed calls from the RT-PCR reads with MiXCR, one row per CDR3 protein. The data show 300,000 to 350,000 distinct CDR3 sequences, with around a fifth seen just once and 10% held by the top ten. Sequencing was performed on PBMCs from blood, taken approximately 20 months after vaccination. Every receptor here comes from a man aged 50-75 years who received an inactivated influenza vaccine. The CDR3 runs from the conserved cysteine through the conserved F or W. A D gene is named only where the DNA matches it firmly. Size is stated for part of the rows, as once, few or many counts, or as a class when the clone is expanded.

clone size: NA
V gene: TRBV15
D gene: NA
J gene: TRBJ1-6
CDR3 protein: CATSRDFDGTGYNSPLHF
CDR3 DNA: TGTGCCACCAGCAGAGATTTTGACGGGACGGGATATAATTCACCCCTCCACTTT

clone size: NA
V gene: TRBV20-1
D gene: TRBD1
J gene: TRBJ1-5
CDR3 protein: CSAQGQGVDQPQHF
CDR3 DNA: TGCAGTGCCCAGGGACAGGGCGTCGATCAGCCCCAGCATTTT

clone size: NA
V gene: TRBV3-1
D gene: NA
J gene: TRBJ2-5
CDR3 protein: CASSQDRDTQETQYF
CDR3 DNA: TGTGCCAGCAGCCAAGATCGTGACACCCAAGAGACCCAGTACTTC

clone size: few
V gene: TRBV12-3/TRBV12-4
D gene: TRBD1
J gene: TRBJ2-2
CDR3 protein: CASSPRIDRVFGELFF
CDR3 DNA: TGTGCCAGCAGCCCCCGCATTGACAGGGTATTCGGGGAGCTGTTTTTT

clone size: many
V gene: TRBV5-1
D gene: NA
J gene: TRBJ1-3
CDR3 protein: CASSPSGDPGFSGNTIYF
CDR3 DNA: TGCGCCAGCAGCCCCTCCGGGGACCCAGGCTTCTCTGGAAACACCATATATTTT

clone size: few
V gene: TRBV28
D gene: NA
J gene: TRBJ2-1
CDR3 protein: CASSLRYTRDEQFF
CDR3 DNA: TGTGCCAGCAGTTTAAGGTACACGAGGGATGAGCAGTTCTTC

clone size: many
V gene: TRBV7-8
D gene: NA
J gene: TRBJ1-1
CDR3 protein: CASSLVGGGLVTEAFF
CDR3 DNA: TGTGCCAGCAGCTTAGTAGGGGGGGGCCTGGTCACTGAAGCTTTCTTT

clone size: few
V gene: TRBV15
D gene: NA
J gene: TRBJ2-1
CDR3 protein: CATSRDGSFGNEQFF
CDR3 DNA: TGTGCCACCAGCAGAGATGGTAGCTTTGGCAATGAGCAGTTCTTC

clone size: NA
V gene: TRBV19
D gene: NA
J gene: TRBJ1-2
CDR3 protein: CASSPGVGLGYTF
CDR3 DNA: TGTGCCAGTAGCCCAGGGGTAGGGCTAGGCTACACCTTC

clone size: NA
V gene: TRBV19
D gene: TRBD1
J gene: TRBJ1-2
CDR3 protein: CASSRQGGKYGYTF
CDR3 DNA: TGTGCCAGTAGTCGACAGGGAGGGAAGTATGGCTACACCTTC

clone size: many
V gene: TRBV25-1
D gene: NA
J gene: TRBJ1-2
CDR3 protein: CASSGALYGYTF
CDR3 DNA: TGTGCCAGCAGTGGCGCCCTCTATGGCTACACCTTC

clone size: many
V gene: TRBV12-3/TRBV12-4
D gene: TRBD1
J gene: TRBJ2-7
CDR3 protein: CASRRGDRGTYEQYF
CDR3 DNA: TGTGCCAGCAGGAGGGGGGACAGGGGTACCTACGAGCAGTACTTC

clone size: many
V gene: TRBV7-2
D gene: TRBD2
J gene: TRBJ2-1
CDR3 protein: CASSSLAGLEQFF
CDR3 DNA: TGTGCCAGCAGCTCCCTCGCGGGACTAGAGCAGTTCTTC

clone size: few
V gene: TRBV4-1
D gene: NA
J gene: TRBJ2-4
CDR3 protein: CASSQMSNRVNIQYF
CDR3 DNA: TGCGCCAGCAGCCAAATGTCCAATAGGGTCAACATTCAGTACTTC

clone size: few
V gene: TRBV7-2
D gene: NA
J gene: TRBJ1-5
CDR3 protein: CASSLFSGRNQPQHF
CDR3 DNA: TGTGCCAGCAGCTTATTCTCAGGTCGCAATCAGCCCCAGCATTTT

clone size: NA
V gene: TRBV4-3
D gene: NA
J gene: TRBJ1-3
CDR3 protein: CASSQEAGGAGNTIYF
CDR3 DNA: TGCGCCAGCAGCCAAGAAGCTGGGGGAGCTGGAAACACCATATATTTT

clone size: few
V gene: TRBV2
D gene: NA
J gene: TRBJ1-1
CDR3 protein: CASRDNRLGEAFF
CDR3 DNA: TGTGCCAGCAGGGACAACAGGTTGGGAGAAGCTTTCTTT

clone size: many
V gene: TRBV12-3/TRBV12-4
D gene: NA
J gene: TRBJ1-5
CDR3 protein: CASRRGGGYSNQPQHF
CDR3 DNA: TGTGCCAGCAGACGCGGGGGGGGGTATAGCAATCAGCCCCAGCATTTT

clone size: many
V gene: TRBV4-3
D gene: NA
J gene: TRBJ1-6
CDR3 protein: CASSQGRDSGSPLHF
CDR3 DNA: TGCGCCAGCAGCCAAGGTCGGGACTCGGGTTCACCCCTCCACTTT

clone size: NA
V gene: TRBV12-3/TRBV12-4
D gene: NA
J gene: TRBJ2-7
CDR3 protein: CASSLAGADEQYF
CDR3 DNA: TGTGCCAGCAGTTTAGCGGGAGCGGACGAGCAGTACTTC

clone size: NA
V gene: TRBV12-3/TRBV12-4
D gene: NA
J gene: TRBJ1-2
CDR3 protein: CASSYDDSYGYTF
CDR3 DNA: TGTGCCAGCAGTTACGACGACAGCTATGGCTACACCTTC

clone size: NA
V gene: TRBV21-1
D gene: NA
J gene: TRBJ1-5
CDR3 protein: CASSSSSENQPQHF
CDR3 DNA: TGTGCCAGCAGTAGCTCCAGTGAGAATCAGCCCCAGCATTTT

clone size: NA
V gene: TRBV15
D gene: TRBD1
J gene: TRBJ2-1
CDR3 protein: CATSIDNRGSYNEQFF
CDR3 DNA: TGTGCCACCAGCATTGACAACAGGGGCTCCTACAATGAGCAGTTCTTC

clone size: few
V gene: TRBV7-2
D gene: TRBD1
J gene: TRBJ1-5
CDR3 protein: CASSLGQGVHSNQPQHF
CDR3 DNA: TGTGCCAGCAGCTTAGGACAGGGGGTCCATAGCAATCAGCCCCAGCATTTT

clone size: NA
V gene: TRBV4-1
D gene: NA
J gene: TRBJ1-4
CDR3 protein: CASSPPLGMAEKLFF
CDR3 DNA: TGCGCCAGCAGCCCCCCCCTAGGGATGGCTGAAAAACTGTTTTTT

clone size: few
V gene: TRBV7-2
D gene: NA
J gene: TRBJ2-5
CDR3 protein: CASSYGAVETQYF
CDR3 DNA: TGTGCCAGCAGCTATGGGGCCGTCGAGACCCAGTACTTC

clone size: few
V gene: TRBV24-1
D gene: NA
J gene: TRBJ2-1
CDR3 protein: CATSADSYNEQFF
CDR3 DNA: TGTGCCACCAGTGCCGACAGTTACAATGAGCAGTTCTTC

clone size: few
V gene: TRBV15
D gene: NA
J gene: TRBJ1-6
CDR3 protein: CATSRDRGVNSPLHF
CDR3 DNA: TGTGCCACCAGCAGAGATCGAGGGGTTAATTCACCCCTCCACTTT

clone size: NA
V gene: TRBV3-1
D gene: NA
J gene: TRBJ1-4
CDR3 protein: CASSPRGLVATNEKLFF
CDR3 DNA: TGTGCCAGCAGCCCTCGGGGTCTGGTGGCAACTAATGAAAAACTGTTTTTT

clone size: few
V gene: TRBV18
D gene: NA
J gene: TRBJ1-1
CDR3 protein: CASSPALKMNTEAFF
CDR3 DNA: TGTGCCAGCTCACCAGCATTAAAGATGAACACTGAAGCTTTCTTT

clone size: few
V gene: TRBV29-1
D gene: NA
J gene: TRBJ2-5
CDR3 protein: CSVVGLGETQYF
CDR3 DNA: TGCAGCGTTGTTGGGCTCGGAGAGACCCAGTACTTC

clone size: NA
V gene: TRBV20-1
D gene: TRBD2
J gene: TRBJ2-7
CDR3 protein: CSALSRSGGYEQYF
CDR3 DNA: TGCAGTGCCCTCAGCAGGTCGGGAGGGTACGAGCAGTACTTC

clone size: few
V gene: TRBV20-1
D gene: NA
J gene: TRBJ2-1
CDR3 protein: CSARDRQGWNEQFF
CDR3 DNA: TGCAGTGCTAGAGACCGGCAGGGCTGGAATGAGCAGTTCTTC

clone size: few
V gene: TRBV7-2
D gene: NA
J gene: TRBJ2-2
CDR3 protein: CASSLPTINTGELFF
CDR3 DNA: TGTGCCAGCAGCTTACCCACTATTAACACCGGGGAGCTGTTTTTT

clone size: many
V gene: TRBV3-1
D gene: TRBD1
J gene: TRBJ2-1
CDR3 protein: CASSQDRFGRGLGNEQFF
CDR3 DNA: TGTGCCAGCAGCCAAGATCGGTTTGGCAGGGGGCTTGGCAATGAGCAGTTCTTC

clone size: many
V gene: TRBV12-3/TRBV12-4
D gene: TRBD1
J gene: TRBJ2-2
CDR3 protein: CASSSPTGAAGELFF
CDR3 DNA: TGTGCCAGCAGCTCACCAACAGGGGCGGCCGGGGAGCTGTTTTTT

clone size: NA
V gene: TRBV9
D gene: NA
J gene: TRBJ2-2
CDR3 protein: CASSLGSTRGGELFF
CDR3 DNA: TGTGCCAGCAGCCTGGGGTCAACCCGGGGCGGGGAGCTGTTTTTT

clone size: NA
V gene: TRBV20-1
D gene: NA
J gene: TRBJ2-2
CDR3 protein: CSARDITNTGELFF
CDR3 DNA: TGCAGTGCTAGAGATATTACGAACACCGGGGAGCTGTTTTTT

clone size: NA
V gene: TRBV5-4
D gene: TRBD1
J gene: TRBJ1-5
CDR3 protein: CASSIDRGYQPQHF
CDR3 DNA: TGTGCCAGCAGCATCGACAGGGGCTATCAGCCCCAGCATTTT

clone size: NA
V gene: TRBV10-3
D gene: NA
J gene: TRBJ2-4
CDR3 protein: CAISEGLAANIQYF
CDR3 DNA: TGTGCCATCAGTGAAGGCCTAGCTGCAAACATTCAGTACTTC

clone size: few
V gene: TRBV7-2
D gene: TRBD1
J gene: TRBJ1-4
CDR3 protein: CASSYRDRGQGKLFF
CDR3 DNA: TGTGCCAGCAGCTATAGGGACAGGGGGCAGGGAAAACTGTTTTTT

clone size: few
V gene: TRBV7-3
D gene: NA
J gene: TRBJ1-4
CDR3 protein: CASSRSGDPNEKLFF
CDR3 DNA: TGTGCCAGCAGCCGTAGTGGGGACCCAAATGAAAAACTGTTTTTT

clone size: NA
V gene: TRBV20-1
D gene: TRBD1
J gene: TRBJ2-3
CDR3 protein: CSARTGWTDTQYF
CDR3 DNA: TGCAGTGCTAGGACAGGGTGGACAGATACGCAGTATTTT

clone size: few
V gene: TRBV5-1
D gene: TRBD2
J gene: TRBJ2-1
CDR3 protein: CASSLEGLAETNEQFF
CDR3 DNA: TGCGCCAGCAGCTTGGAGGGACTAGCGGAAACTAATGAGCAGTTCTTC

clone size: NA
V gene: TRBV11-2
D gene: NA
J gene: TRBJ2-2
CDR3 protein: CASSLAGANTGELFF
CDR3 DNA: TGTGCCAGCAGCTTAGCCGGGGCGAACACCGGGGAGCTGTTTTTT

clone size: NA
V gene: TRBV18
D gene: NA
J gene: TRBJ1-1
CDR3 protein: CANSPLGGNTEAFF
CDR3 DNA: TGTGCCAACTCACCCCTCGGAGGGAACACTGAAGCTTTCTTT